A selection of T cell receptor beta chains follows, all from one sample in a study of blood T cells in healthy people across ages. TCRdb used MiXCR to reprocess the 5' RACE reads, holding one entry per CDR3 protein. The table includes 660,000 or so distinct CDR3 sequences, about 54% detected once. The sequencing sample was made of blood. These receptors all come from a man in his 60s in good health. CDR3s include the opening cysteine and the closing phenylalanine or tryptophan. A D gene is named only where the DNA matches it firmly. The size of a clone is reported for some rows only, either as once, few or many, or as a class for expanded clones.

cdr3_nt	cdr3_aa	d_call	j_call	clone_size	v_call
TGTGCCAGCAGTTTTGTTATCAATCAGCCCCAGCATTTT	CASSFVINQPQHF	NA	TRBJ1-5	NA	TRBV12-3/TRBV12-4
TGTGCCAGCGACGGGGCTAGCGGGGGGCAAGAGACCCAGTACTTC	CASDGASGGQETQYF	TRBD2	TRBJ2-5	few	TRBV28
TGTGCCAGCAGCGAGAGGGACAGGGGATACTCTGGCTACACCTTC	CASSERDRGYSGYTF	TRBD1	TRBJ1-2	once	TRBV2
TGTGCCAGCAGCCAAATAATAAGGGACAGCGAGCAGTTCTTC	CASSQIIRDSEQFF	TRBD1	TRBJ2-1	NA	TRBV7-9
TGTGCCAGCAGTGAAGGGCTCTCTGGGGCCAACGTCCTGACTTTC	CASSEGLSGANVLTF	NA	TRBJ2-6	NA	TRBV2
TGTGCCATCACTAGGGACAGCGCTGCTGAGCAGTTCTTC	CAITRDSAAEQFF	TRBD1	TRBJ2-1	NA	TRBV10-3
TGTGCCAGCAGCTCTACAGGGGCCAACTCCTACGAGCAGTACTTC	CASSSTGANSYEQYF	TRBD1	TRBJ2-7	NA	TRBV3-1
TGCAGTGCTAGCGACTCCGGAACAGCGGGAGCATCCAAAAACATTCAGTACTTC	CSASDSGTAGASKNIQYF	TRBD2	TRBJ2-4	many	TRBV20-1
TGCGCCAGCAGCTTGGCCTTGGCTAGCGGAATGGAGACCCAGTACTTC	CASSLALASGMETQYF	TRBD2	TRBJ2-5	few	TRBV5-1
TGCAGCGTCCGGACAGGGCATCCCGAGCAGTACTTC	CSVRTGHPEQYF	TRBD1	TRBJ2-7	few	TRBV29-1
TGTGCCAGCTCACCCCCGACAGCTGCAACTAATGAAAAACTGTTTTTT	CASSPPTAATNEKLFF	NA	TRBJ1-4	NA	TRBV18
TGTGCCAGCTGCTCCCCGGGGGTGCACACAGATACGCAGTATTTT	CASCSPGVHTDTQYF	NA	TRBJ2-3	NA	TRBV28
TGCAGTGCTAGAGATCAAGGGCCACTCAGCGAGACCCAGTACTTC	CSARDQGPLSETQYF	NA	TRBJ2-5	NA	TRBV20-1
TGTGCCAGCAGCCCCTACGGGGCAGGGGAGACTGAAGCTTTCTTT	CASSPYGAGETEAFF	NA	TRBJ1-1	NA	TRBV21-1
TGTGCCAGCAGCCAGAGGACATTAAACTATGGCTACACCTTC	CASSQRTLNYGYTF	NA	TRBJ1-2	NA	TRBV3-1
TGTGCCAGCAGCTTAGTAGGCAGGGGGCCTCAAGAGACCCAGTACTTC	CASSLVGRGPQETQYF	TRBD1	TRBJ2-5	once	TRBV7-7
TGCAGTGCTAGATTCAGGGACGGGGAGACCCAGTACTTC	CSARFRDGETQYF	NA	TRBJ2-5	few	TRBV20-1
TGTGCCAGCATGGCGGTGAGCTCCTACGAGCAGTACTTC	CASMAVSSYEQYF	NA	TRBJ2-7	NA	TRBV9
TGTGCCAGCAGCCCCCGGGACAGGGGGCTCGGCAATGAGCAGTTCTTC	CASSPRDRGLGNEQFF	TRBD1	TRBJ2-1	many	TRBV27
TGTGCCAGCAGTGGGCCGGGACGAGAGACCCAGTACTTC	CASSGPGRETQYF	NA	TRBJ2-5	few	TRBV25-1
TGCGCCAGCAGCCAACAAGCGAAGCCGCGGGATGAGCAGTTCTTC	CASSQQAKPRDEQFF	NA	TRBJ2-1	few	TRBV4-1
TGTGCCAGCAGCCTCGTCCGGGGCAATGAGCAGTTCTTC	CASSLVRGNEQFF	NA	TRBJ2-1	many	TRBV11-3
TGCGCCAGCAGCTTGGCCGTGCTGGGGACAGATTTTTACGAGCAGTACTTC	CASSLAVLGTDFYEQYF	TRBD1	TRBJ2-7	NA	TRBV5-1
TGTGCCATCAGTGAGCAAGCCCCTCAAGAGACCCAGTACTTC	CAISEQAPQETQYF	NA	TRBJ2-5	NA	TRBV10-3
TGTGCCAGCAGCTTACGGCCGGACAATGAGCAGTTCTTC	CASSLRPDNEQFF	NA	TRBJ2-1	few	TRBV7-2
TGCGCCAACAGCTTACTAGCGGGGCTTAGCACGGATACGCAGTATTTT	CANSLLAGLSTDTQYF	TRBD2	TRBJ2-3	NA	TRBV5-1
TGCAGTGCTCCCCTCCTAGGACGGAGCTCTGGAAACACCATATATTTT	CSAPLLGRSSGNTIYF	NA	TRBJ1-3	NA	TRBV20-1
TGTGCCAGCATCGCTAGTGAGGGGGCAGAGACCCGGTACTTC	CASIASEGAETRYF	TRBD1	TRBJ2-7	NA	TRBV12-3/TRBV12-4
TGTGCCAGCAACAGGGACAATGAGCAGTTCTTC	CASNRDNEQFF	NA	TRBJ2-1	once	TRBV7-8
TGTGCCAGCCGTTACCCCCGATCAGGGGAGAAAACCTACAATGAGCAGTTCTTC	CASRYPRSGEKTYNEQFF	NA	TRBJ2-1	NA	TRBV12-3/TRBV12-4
TGTGCCAGCAGTTCATTCCAGGGCTCTCAAGAGACCCAGTACTTC	CASSSFQGSQETQYF	NA	TRBJ2-5	NA	TRBV12-3/TRBV12-4
TGTGCCGGCAGTTCACCCCACCGGGGGGCGGGTCATGGCTACACCTTC	CAGSSPHRGAGHGYTF	NA	TRBJ1-2	NA	TRBV27
TGCAGTGCTCTAGACGGATGGATTGTTCAGTACTTC	CSALDGWIVQYF	NA	TRBJ2-4	NA	TRBV20-1
TGCGCCAGCAGCATCGGACGCAACTCTGGGGCCAACGTCCTGACTTTC	CASSIGRNSGANVLTF	NA	TRBJ2-6	few	TRBV5-1
TGTGCCAGCCGTCTGACTAGCGGGGGGGGGAATGAGCAGTTCTTC	CASRLTSGGGNEQFF	TRBD2	TRBJ2-1	few	TRBV12-3/TRBV12-4
TGTGCCAGCAGCCCATTTAGCAATCAGCCCCAGCATTTT	CASSPFSNQPQHF	NA	TRBJ1-5	NA	TRBV7-2
TGTGCCAGCAGCTTAGGAACACCGGACAGAGGCTACGAGCAGTACTTC	CASSLGTPDRGYEQYF	NA	TRBJ2-7	NA	TRBV7-2
TGTGCCAGCAGAACCGGACAGCTCAGCTCCTACAATGAGCAGTTCTTC	CASRTGQLSSYNEQFF	NA	TRBJ2-1	few	TRBV6-5
TGTGCCAGTAGGGTGGGGGTGGAAGCTGGGGCCAACGTCCTGACTTTC	CASRVGVEAGANVLTF	NA	TRBJ2-6	NA	TRBV19
TGCAGTGCTAGATCCTCTCGAAACACTGAAGCTTTCTTT	CSARSSRNTEAFF	NA	TRBJ1-1	few	TRBV20-1
TGTACCAGCAGCGTCCAGGGGGGGACCTACGAGCAGTACTTC	CTSSVQGGTYEQYF	NA	TRBJ2-7	NA	TRBV7-2
TGTGCCACCAGTCAGACAGGGTATTCCAATGAGCAGTTCTTC	CATSQTGYSNEQFF	TRBD1	TRBJ2-1	NA	TRBV24-1
TGTGCCAGCAGCTTAGGGGGGCCCCAGATGTACGAGCAGTACTTC	CASSLGGPQMYEQYF	NA	TRBJ2-7	NA	TRBV7-2
TGTGCCAGCAGCCGTATCGCGGGGCCACAAGAGACCCAGTACTTC	CASSRIAGPQETQYF	NA	TRBJ2-5	few	TRBV7-2
TGTGCCAGCAGCTCGCCGACAGGTTTAAGCTACGAGCAGTACTTC	CASSSPTGLSYEQYF	NA	TRBJ2-7	NA	TRBV13
TGCAGTGCTAGAGATCGGGTGGGGTATACGCAGTATTTT	CSARDRVGYTQYF	NA	TRBJ2-3	few	TRBV20-1
TGTGCCAGCGGCGTAGGGGGGCGGAATGAGCAGTTCTTC	CASGVGGRNEQFF	NA	TRBJ2-1	NA	TRBV28
TGTGCCAGCAGCCCGGGGCAGGGTATAAACATTCAGTACTTC	CASSPGQGINIQYF	NA	TRBJ2-4	NA	TRBV21-1
TGTGCCAGCAGTGGGACGTGGGGGGGCCCTAACTATGGCTACACCTTC	CASSGTWGGPNYGYTF	NA	TRBJ1-2	few	TRBV25-1
TGTGCCAGCACCAGGGTGGGCTCTGGCTACACCTTC	CASTRVGSGYTF	NA	TRBJ1-2	NA	TRBV5-4
TGTGCCAGCGGATCAACGAATTCAGATACGCAGTATTTT	CASGSTNSDTQYF	NA	TRBJ2-3	few	TRBV12-3/TRBV12-4
TGTGCCAGCAGCAAAATGAAAAGTTGGGGCCTGGAACGGTCAACTAATGAAAAACTGTTTTTT	CASSKMKSWGLERSTNEKLFF	NA	TRBJ1-4	few	TRBV21-1
TGTGCCAGCAGCTTCTCGACTGATTCCACAGATACGCAGTATTTT	CASSFSTDSTDTQYF	NA	TRBJ2-3	few	TRBV3-1
TGTGCCAGCAGTCAGGGACCGGGAGGCTACACCTTC	CASSQGPGGYTF	NA	TRBJ1-2	NA	TRBV6-5
TGTGCCAGCAGCTCCACCATTCAGTGGAATGAGCAGTTCTTC	CASSSTIQWNEQFF	NA	TRBJ2-1	NA	TRBV7-9
TGTGCCAGCAGCCAATTTAGCGGTGAGACCCAGTACTTC	CASSQFSGETQYF	NA	TRBJ2-5	NA	TRBV3-1
TGTGCCAGCAGCTTACACAGGGGCGGGGGCTATGGCTACACCTTC	CASSLHRGGGYGYTF	TRBD1	TRBJ1-2	few	TRBV7-2
TGCAGCGTAGAGACGGTTGAACGAGATACGCAGTATTTT	CSVETVERDTQYF	NA	TRBJ2-3	few	TRBV29-1
TGTGCCAGCAGTGGGGGTGTTACCGAGCAGTACTTC	CASSGGVTEQYF	NA	TRBJ2-7	NA	TRBV6-1